The 8 T cell receptor beta chains presented below share a single source sample, sequenced in a study of T-cell memory formation after mild COVID-19. TCRdb recomputed calls from the 5' RACE reads with MiXCR, one row per CDR3 protein. The sample has about 170,000 distinct CDR3 sequences, approximately 12% seen once. The sequencing input was PBMCs or a T cell subset sorted from them (not recorded which). The receptors originated from a man aged 18 to 30 who had mild COVID-19 (a few samples of this study predate the infection). Cell type and time point are not known.

This clonotype was seen more than once but under ten times. The DNA for the CDR3 is TGTGCCAGCAGCCCTGGGGCAGGGAGTTACAATGAGCAGTTCTTC. Protein product: CASSPGAGSYNEQFF. The chain joins TRBV7-2 to TRBJ2-1, with D perhaps matching TRBD1 or TRBD2 (5 bases each). Trimming stripped 5 bases from V and 4 bases from J, with 15 bases between. Germline CDR1 is SGHTA and CDR2 is FQGNSA. The CDR3 is 15 residues long.

This clonotype appeared a few times. The chain has TRBV6-5 and TRBJ2-1; no clear D gene. Germline CDR1 MNHEY, CDR2 SVGAGI. CDR3 length: 15 residues. V shed 7 bases and J shed 6 bases, with 19 bases lying between them. CDR3 protein: CASTPPGGPANEQFF. The CDR3 bases are TGTGCCAGCACTCCTCCTGGCGGACCGGCCAATGAGCAGTTCTTC.

V is TRBV11-2 and J is TRBJ2-3; the D is unclear. Between the trimmed V and J ends, which lost 1 base and 1 base, there was a span of 12 bases. The CDR3 sequence is 16 residues long. Looked up from germline, CDR1 is SGHAT and CDR2 is FQNNGV. The CDR3 protein is CASSLGSLRGTDTQYF. The CDR3, as DNA: TGTGCCAGCAGCTTAGGATCTCTCCGGGGCACAGATACGCAGTATTTT.

The chain links TRBV20-1 to TRBJ2-1; 8 bases line up with TRBD2. CDR1 is DFQATT, CDR2 SNEGSKA, per germline (reference sequence). The CDR3 consists of 15 residues. V lost 1 base to trimming and J lost 4 bases; unmatched junction nucleotides: 6. DNA of the CDR3: TGCAGTGCTAGAGTGCAAGCGGGGGAGTACAATGAGCAGTTCTTC. This codes for CSARVQAGEYNEQFF.

The chain employs TRBV5-4 and TRBJ2-3, with a tentative D call TRBD2 (6 bases). Trimming cost V 1 base and J 7 bases, with 16 bases left between them. The germline gives CDR1 SGHNT, CDR2 YYREEE (reference sequence). The CDR3 totals 15 residues. CDR3 loop: CASSLRSGGGNTQYF. The CDR3 DNA reads TGTGCCAGCAGCTTGAGGTCAGGTGGAGGGAATACGCAGTATTTT.

The CDR3 loop is CASSWADSPETQYF. The CDR3 bases are TGTGCCAGCAGTTGGGCGGACAGTCCGGAGACCCAGTACTTC. V usage is TRBV27 and J usage is TRBJ2-5, with TRBD1 as a possible D gene (6 bases). CDR1 and CDR2 from the germline V gene are MNHEY and SMNVEV (reference sequence). The CDR3 contains 14 residues. The V and J ends lost 4 bases and 5 bases respectively, with 14 bases between them.

The chain joins TRBV7-8 to TRBJ1-4; D is uncertain. Trimming left V 6 bases short and J 2 bases short, with 13 bases between. CDR1 is SGHVS, CDR2 FQNEAQ, per germline. The CDR3 has 15 amino acids. For the CDR3, the DNA is TGTGCCAGCAGTTTGGTCGGTGGGACTAATGAAAAACTGTTTTTT. Translated: CASSLVGGTNEKLFF. Using reference TRBV7-8 and TRBJ1-4 for the parts outside the CDR3, the full variable domain is GAGVSQSPRYKVAKRGQDVALRCDPISGHVSLFWYQQALGQGPEFLTYFQNEAQLDKSGLPSDRFFAERPEGSVSTLKIQRTQQEDSAVYLCASSLVGGTNEKLFFGSGTQLSVL.

V gene TRBV6-2 or TRBV6-3 combines with J gene TRBJ2-1, with 10 bases fitting TRBD1. The ends lost 5 bases at V and 9 bases at J; junction bases unmatched: 7. CDR3 size: 14 residues. Germline CDR1 MNHEY, CDR2 SVGEGT. The CDR3: CASSPGTGVGEQFF. The CDR3 DNA sequence: TGTGCCAGCAGTCCCGGGACAGGGGTGGGTGAGCAGTTCTTC.